The 10 T cell receptor beta chains listed next were all sequenced from one sample in a study of spatial heterogeneity in lung cancer. Time point given: sample taken at primary tumor resection. Whole RNA from tumor, nontumor lung or frozen PBMC was sequenced unsorted. TCRdb reprocessed the 5' RACE reads via MiXCR and lists one record per CDR3 protein. The table has almost 75,000 distinct CDR3 sequences, roughly 13% seen once. Sample: PBMCs, taken at surgery. The receptors were gathered from a male donor with early-stage non-small cell lung cancer.

This clonotype has ten or more counts. This chain uses TRBV6-6 with TRBJ1-2; D gene unclear. The V gene lost 6 bases and the J gene lost 8 bases, with 16 bases spanning the gap. The CDR3 extends over 13 amino acids. Per the germline V gene, CDR1 is MNHNY and CDR2 is SVGAGI (reference sequence). Written as DNA, the CDR3 is TGTGCCAGCAGCCTTCTCGACTTCGCGGGCTACACCTTC. It translates to CASSLLDFAGYTF.

The table lists this clonotype with a few counts. The V and J genes are TRBV7-2 and TRBJ2-6; TRBD2 matches 7 bases. This CDR3 region has 17 residues. Per germline, CDR1 SGHTA and CDR2 FQGNSA. Trimming removed 0 bases from V and 0 bases from J; junction bases left unmatched: 2. CDR3 sequence: CASSLAGRNSGANVLTF. For the CDR3, the DNA is TGTGCCAGCAGCTTAGCCGGGAGGAACTCTGGGGCCAACGTCCTGACTTTC.

This clonotype was found a few times. The chain links TRBV9 to TRBJ2-7, with D unresolved. Looked up from germline, CDR1 is SGDLS and CDR2 is YYNGEE. The CDR3 consists of 13 residues. Trimming took off 2 bases at V and 7 bases at J, with 13 bases between the two ends. The CDR3 here is CASSVDLLREQYF. The CDR3 DNA follows: TGTGCCAGCAGCGTTGATCTCCTGAGGGAGCAGTACTTC.

This sequence joins TRBV9 and TRBJ2-5; 7 bases align to TRBD1. CDR1 is SGDLS, CDR2 YYNGEE, per germline. V was clipped by 0 bases and J by 2 bases; unmatched bases: 1. The CDR3 sequence is 14 residues long. The CDR3 is CASSVGQGQETQYF. DNA of the CDR3: TGTGCCAGCAGCGTAGGACAGGGACAAGAGACCCAGTACTTC.

The rearrangement uses TRBV6-5 and TRBJ2-7; D gene unclear. Trimming shortened V by 8 bases and J by 4 bases, and 9 bases separated the two germline ends. Germline CDR1 is MNHEY and CDR2 is SVGAGI. CDR3 length equals 11 residues. Here the CDR3 DNA reads TGTGCCAGCCGGTGGGTGTACGAGCAGTACTTC. This sequence encodes CASRWVYEQYF.

In its sample, this clonotype was seen a few times. This chain joins TRBV10-3 and TRBJ2-1, with TRBD2 matching 7 bases. Germline CDR1 reads ENHRY; CDR2 reads SYGVKD. CDR3 size: 16 residues. With 5 bases clipped from V and 4 bases from J, the junction kept 11 bases outside the gene matches. The CDR3 loop reads CAISREASGFYNEQFF. The CDR3 coding sequence is TGTGCCATCAGTAGAGAAGCTAGCGGATTTTACAATGAGCAGTTCTTC.

V is TRBV7-2 and J is TRBJ2-3, with TRBD2 identical over 9 bases. The CDR3 is made up of 18 amino acids. The V and J ends lost 4 bases and 7 bases, in that order; junction bases with no gene match: 18. Germline V gene data show CDR1 as SGHTA and CDR2 as FQGNSA. The CDR3 sequence is CASSSPDRAGGPRYTQYF. The DNA for the CDR3 is TGTGCCAGCAGCTCACCTGACCGAGCGGGAGGCCCCCGGTATACGCAGTATTTT. Full variable domain (rest looked up from reference TRBV7-2 and TRBJ2-3): GAGVSQSPSNKVTEKGKDVELRCDPISGHTALYWYRQSLGQGLEFLIYFQGNSAPDKSGLPSDRFSAERTGGSVSTLTIQRTQQEDSAVYLCASSSPDRAGGPRYTQYFGPGTRLTVL.

Only a few counts were recorded for this clonotype. V and J are TRBV6-2 or TRBV6-3 and TRBJ2-2, with D unclear. CDR1 MNHEY and CDR2 SVGEGT come from the germline V gene. Trimming took 6 bases from V and 1 from J, leaving 9 bases between them. CDR3 length: 14 amino acids. The CDR3 here is CASRGLKNTGELFF. CDR3 bases: TGTGCCAGCAGAGGCCTCAAGAACACCGGGGAGCTGTTTTTT.

This clonotype was recorded many times. The chain employs TRBV29-1 and TRBJ2-7; D might be TRBD1 or TRBD2, each matching 5 bases. Germline CDR1 is SQVTM and CDR2 is ANQGSEA. CDR3 length: 13 residues. The V end was cut by 3 bases, the J end by 6 bases, with 15 bases between. The CDR3 region is CSVEGSGLSEQYF. CDR3 coding DNA: TGCAGCGTTGAGGGGTCGGGGCTCAGCGAGCAGTACTTC.

This clonotype was detected only a few times. The CDR3 region has the DNA TGTGCCAGCAGCCATTCAGGGAAAACCTACGAGCAGTACTTC. Its protein product is CASSHSGKTYEQYF. The J gene is TRBJ2-7, the V gene TRBV3-1; perhaps TRBD1 as D (5 bases). Trimming took 3 bases from V and 2 from J, leaving 11 bases between them. The germline V gene encodes CDR1 LGHDT and CDR2 YNNKEL (reference sequence). This CDR3 is built from 14 residues.